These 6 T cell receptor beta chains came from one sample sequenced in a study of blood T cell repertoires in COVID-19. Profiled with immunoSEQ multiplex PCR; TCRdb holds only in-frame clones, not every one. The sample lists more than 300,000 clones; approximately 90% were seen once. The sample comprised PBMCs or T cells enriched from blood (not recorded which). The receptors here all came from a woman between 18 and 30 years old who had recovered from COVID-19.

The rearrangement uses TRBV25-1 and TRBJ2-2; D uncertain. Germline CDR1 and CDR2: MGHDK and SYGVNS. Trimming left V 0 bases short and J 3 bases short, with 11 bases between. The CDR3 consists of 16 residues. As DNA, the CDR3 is TGTGCCAGCAGTGAATATGGGTGGCAGGACACCGGGGAGCTGTTTTTT. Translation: CASSEYGWQDTGELFF. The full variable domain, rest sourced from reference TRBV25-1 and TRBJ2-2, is EADIYQTPRYLVIGTGKKITLECSQTMGHDKMYWYQQDPGMELHLIHYSYGVNSTEKGDLSSESTVSRIRTEHFPLTLESARPSHTSQYLCASSEYGWQDTGELFFGEGSRLTVL.

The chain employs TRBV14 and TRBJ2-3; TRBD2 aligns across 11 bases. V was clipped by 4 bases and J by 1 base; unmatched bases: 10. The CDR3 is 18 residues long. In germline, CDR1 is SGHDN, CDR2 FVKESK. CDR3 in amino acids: CASSPLLVGLAGTDTQYF. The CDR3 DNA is TGTGCCAGCAGCCCGCTATTGGTGGGACTAGCGGGCACAGATACGCAGTATTTT.

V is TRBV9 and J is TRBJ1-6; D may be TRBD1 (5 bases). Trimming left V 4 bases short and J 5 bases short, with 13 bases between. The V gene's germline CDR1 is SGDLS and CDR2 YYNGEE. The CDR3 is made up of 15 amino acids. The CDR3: CASSSEDRDNSPLHF. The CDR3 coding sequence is TGTGCCAGCAGCTCAGAAGACAGAGATAATTCACCCCTCCACTTT. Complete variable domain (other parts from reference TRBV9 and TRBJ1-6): DSGVTQTPKHLITATGQRVTLRCSPRSGDLSVYWYQQSLDQGLQFLIQYYNGEERAKGNILERFSAQQFPDLHSELNLSSLELGDSALYFCASSSEDRDNSPLHFGNGTRLTVT.

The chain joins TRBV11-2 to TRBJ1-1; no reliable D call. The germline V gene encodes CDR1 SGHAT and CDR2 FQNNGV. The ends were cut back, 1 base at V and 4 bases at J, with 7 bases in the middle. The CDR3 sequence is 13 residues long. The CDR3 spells CASSLVAGTEAFF. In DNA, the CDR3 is TGTGCCAGCAGCTTAGTGGCTGGCACTGAAGCTTTCTTT.

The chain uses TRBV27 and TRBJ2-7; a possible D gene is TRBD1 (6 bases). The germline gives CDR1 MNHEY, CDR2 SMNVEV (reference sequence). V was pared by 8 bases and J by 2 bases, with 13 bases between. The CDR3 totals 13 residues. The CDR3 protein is CASGQGTAYEQYF. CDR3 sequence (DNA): TGTGCCAGCGGCCAGGGGACCGCCTACGAGCAGTACTTC.

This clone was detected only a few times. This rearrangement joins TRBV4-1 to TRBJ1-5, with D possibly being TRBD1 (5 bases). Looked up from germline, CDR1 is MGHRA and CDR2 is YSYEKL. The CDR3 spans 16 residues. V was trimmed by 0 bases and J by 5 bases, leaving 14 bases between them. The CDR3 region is CASSQDLTGIHQPQHF. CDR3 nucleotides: TGCGCCAGCAGCCAAGATCTAACAGGAATACATCAGCCCCAGCATTTT.